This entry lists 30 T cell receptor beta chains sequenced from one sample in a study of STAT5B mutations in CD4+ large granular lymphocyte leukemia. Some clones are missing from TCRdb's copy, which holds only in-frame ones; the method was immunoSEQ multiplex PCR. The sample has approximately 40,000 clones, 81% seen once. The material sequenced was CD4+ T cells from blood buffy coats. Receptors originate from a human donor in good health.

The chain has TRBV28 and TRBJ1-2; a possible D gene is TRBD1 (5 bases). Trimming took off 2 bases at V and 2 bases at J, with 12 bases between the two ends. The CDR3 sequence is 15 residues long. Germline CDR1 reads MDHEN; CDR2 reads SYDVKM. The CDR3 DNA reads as TGTGCCAGCAGTTTACCCCGGGGGTTGAACTATGGCTACACCTTC. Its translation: CASSLPRGLNYGYTF.

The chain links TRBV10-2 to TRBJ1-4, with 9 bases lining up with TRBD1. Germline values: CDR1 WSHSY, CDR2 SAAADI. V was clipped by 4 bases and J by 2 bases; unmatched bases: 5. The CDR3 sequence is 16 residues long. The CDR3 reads CASSGPTGGTNEKLFF. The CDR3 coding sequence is TGCGCCAGCAGTGGACCGACAGGGGGTACTAATGAAAAACTGTTTTTT.

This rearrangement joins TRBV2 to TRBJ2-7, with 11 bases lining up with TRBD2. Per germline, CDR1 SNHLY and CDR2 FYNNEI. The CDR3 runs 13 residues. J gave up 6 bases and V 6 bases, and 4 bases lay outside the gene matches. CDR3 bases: TGTGCCAGCAGACTAGCGGGAGCATTCGAGCAGTACTTC. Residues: CASRLAGAFEQYF.

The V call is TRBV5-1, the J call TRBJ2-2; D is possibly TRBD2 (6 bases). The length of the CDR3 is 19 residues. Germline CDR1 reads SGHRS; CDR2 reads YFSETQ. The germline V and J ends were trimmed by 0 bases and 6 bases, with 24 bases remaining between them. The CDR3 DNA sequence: TGCGCCAGCAGCTTGGCCTATGCCCTTTCTAGCGTTGGGGCCGGGGAGCTGTTTTTT. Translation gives CASSLAYALSSVGAGELFF.

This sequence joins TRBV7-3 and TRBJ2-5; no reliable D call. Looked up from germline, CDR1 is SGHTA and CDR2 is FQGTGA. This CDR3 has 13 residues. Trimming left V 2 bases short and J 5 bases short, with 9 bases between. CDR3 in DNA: TGTGCCAGCAGCTTAGAGGTTTGGGAGACCCAGTACTTC. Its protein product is CASSLEVWETQYF.

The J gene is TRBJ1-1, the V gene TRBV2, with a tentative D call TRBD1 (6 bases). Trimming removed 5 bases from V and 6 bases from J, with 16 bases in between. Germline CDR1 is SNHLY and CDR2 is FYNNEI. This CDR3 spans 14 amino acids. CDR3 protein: CASSLQGSLAEAFF. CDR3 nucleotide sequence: TGTGCCAGCAGTTTACAGGGAAGCTTGGCTGAAGCTTTCTTT.

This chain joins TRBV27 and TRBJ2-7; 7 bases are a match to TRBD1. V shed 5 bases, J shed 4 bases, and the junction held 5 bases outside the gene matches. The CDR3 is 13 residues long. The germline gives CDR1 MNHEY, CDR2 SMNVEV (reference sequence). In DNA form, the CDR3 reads TGTGCCAGCAGTCCCACAGGGGTATACGAGCAGTACTTC. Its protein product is CASSPTGVYEQYF.

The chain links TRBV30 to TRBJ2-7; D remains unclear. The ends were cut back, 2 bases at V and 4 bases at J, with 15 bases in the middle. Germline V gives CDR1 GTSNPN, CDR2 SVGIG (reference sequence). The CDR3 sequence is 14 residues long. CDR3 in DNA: TGTGCCTGGAGTCCTCAGCAGAGCTTTTACGAGCAGTACTTC. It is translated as CAWSPQQSFYEQYF.

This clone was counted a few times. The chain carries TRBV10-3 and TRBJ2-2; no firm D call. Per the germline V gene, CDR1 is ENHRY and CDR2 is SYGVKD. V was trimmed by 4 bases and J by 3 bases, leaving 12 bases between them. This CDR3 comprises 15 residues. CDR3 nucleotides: TGTGCCATCAGTGTTGGTAGCCCCGACACCGGGGAGCTGTTTTTT. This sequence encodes CAISVGSPDTGELFF.

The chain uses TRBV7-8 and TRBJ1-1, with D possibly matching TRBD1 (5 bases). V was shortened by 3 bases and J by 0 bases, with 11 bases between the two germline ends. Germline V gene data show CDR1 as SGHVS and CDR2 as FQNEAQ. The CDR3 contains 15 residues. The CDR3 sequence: CASSFQQELNTEAFF. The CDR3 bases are TGTGCCAGCAGCTTCCAACAGGAGCTGAACACTGAAGCTTTCTTT.

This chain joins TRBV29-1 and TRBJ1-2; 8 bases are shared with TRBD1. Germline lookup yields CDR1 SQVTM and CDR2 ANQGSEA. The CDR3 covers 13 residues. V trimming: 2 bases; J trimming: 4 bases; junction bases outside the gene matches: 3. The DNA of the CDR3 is TGCAGCGTTGAAAGCAGGGGGCTCTATGGCTACACCTTC. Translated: CSVESRGLYGYTF.

The CDR3 reads CASSLAPSGYYEQYF. In nucleotides, the CDR3 is TGTGCCAGCAGCTTAGCCCCTAGCGGATATTACGAGCAGTACTTC. The chain recombines TRBV7-2 with TRBJ2-7, with 7 bases matching TRBD2. Unmatched junction bases numbered 6, after V lost 0 bases and J lost 4 bases. Per germline, CDR1 SGHTA and CDR2 FQGNSA. CDR3 length: 15 amino acids.

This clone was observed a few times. The CDR3 coding sequence is TGTGCCAGCTCACCGCCGGGACTGGGGCTCGCCAAGCAGTACTTC. Encoded protein: CASSPPGLGLAKQYF. This chain joins TRBV18 and TRBJ2-7; weak D call: TRBD2 (6 bases). V was clipped by 3 bases and J by 8 bases, with 20 bases between them. The CDR3 extends over 15 amino acids. In germline, CDR1 is KGHSH, CDR2 LQKENI.

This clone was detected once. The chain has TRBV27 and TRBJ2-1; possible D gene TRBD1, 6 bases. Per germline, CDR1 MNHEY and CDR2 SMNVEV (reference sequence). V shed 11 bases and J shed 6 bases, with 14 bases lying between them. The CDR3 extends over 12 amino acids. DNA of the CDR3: TGTGCCGGGGGACATGAGGCCAATGAGCAGTTCTTC. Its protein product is CAGGHEANEQFF.

The CDR3 DNA is TGTGCCAGCAAAAGGGTCTATAATTCACCCCTCCACTTT. Amino acid sequence: CASKRVYNSPLHF. This rearrangement joins TRBV28 to TRBJ1-6; D call uncertain. CDR1 is MDHEN, CDR2 SYDVKM, per germline. CDR3 length: 13 amino acids. V was trimmed by 7 bases and J by 3 bases, leaving 7 bases between them.

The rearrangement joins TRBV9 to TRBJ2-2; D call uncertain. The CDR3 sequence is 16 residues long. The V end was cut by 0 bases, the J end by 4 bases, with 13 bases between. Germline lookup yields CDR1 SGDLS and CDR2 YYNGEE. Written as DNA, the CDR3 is TGTGCCAGCAGCGTAGGCCCAAGGTTGGGCACCGGGGAGCTGTTTTTT. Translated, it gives CASSVGPRLGTGELFF.

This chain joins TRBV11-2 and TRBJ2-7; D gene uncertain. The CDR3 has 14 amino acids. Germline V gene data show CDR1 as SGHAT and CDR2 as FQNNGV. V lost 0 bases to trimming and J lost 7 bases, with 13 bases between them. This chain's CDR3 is CASSLDSWGLEQYF. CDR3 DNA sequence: TGTGCCAGCAGCTTAGACTCTTGGGGATTAGAGCAGTACTTC.

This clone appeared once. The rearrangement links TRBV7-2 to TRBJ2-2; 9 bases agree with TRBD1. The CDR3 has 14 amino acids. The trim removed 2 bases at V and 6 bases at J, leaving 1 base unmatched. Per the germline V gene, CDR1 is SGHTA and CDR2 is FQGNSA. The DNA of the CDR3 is TGTGCCAGCAGCTTACGGGACAGGGCCGGGGAGCTGTTTTTT. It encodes CASSLRDRAGELFF. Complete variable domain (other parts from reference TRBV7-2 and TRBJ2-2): GAGVSQSPSNKVTEKGKDVELRCDPISGHTALYWYRQSLGQGLEFLIYFQGNSAPDKSGLPSDRFSAERTGGSVSTLTIQRTQQEDSAVYLCASSLRDRAGELFFGEGSRLTVL.

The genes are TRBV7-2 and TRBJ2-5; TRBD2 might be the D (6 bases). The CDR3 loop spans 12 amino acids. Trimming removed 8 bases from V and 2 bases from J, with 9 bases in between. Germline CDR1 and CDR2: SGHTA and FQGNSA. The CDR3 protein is CASGSGQETQYF. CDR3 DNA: TGTGCCAGCGGTAGCGGACAAGAGACCCAGTACTTC.

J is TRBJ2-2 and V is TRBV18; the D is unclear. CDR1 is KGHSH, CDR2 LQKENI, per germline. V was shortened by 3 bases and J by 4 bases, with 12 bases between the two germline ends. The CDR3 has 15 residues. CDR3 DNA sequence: TGTGCCAGCTCACCCCCGTTATGGGCCACCGGGGAGCTGTTTTTT. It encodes CASSPPLWATGELFF.

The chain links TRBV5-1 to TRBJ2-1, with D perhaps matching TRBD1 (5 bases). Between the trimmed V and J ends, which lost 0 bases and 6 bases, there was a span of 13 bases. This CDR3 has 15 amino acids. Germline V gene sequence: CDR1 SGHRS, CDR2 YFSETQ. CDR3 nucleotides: TGCGCCAGCAGCTTGGGTTTGGGGCCCGGCAATGAGCAGTTCTTC. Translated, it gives CASSLGLGPGNEQFF.

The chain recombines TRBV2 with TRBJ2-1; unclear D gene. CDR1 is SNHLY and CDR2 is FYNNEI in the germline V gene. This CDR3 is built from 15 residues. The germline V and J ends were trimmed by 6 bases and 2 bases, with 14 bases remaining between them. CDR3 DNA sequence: TGTGCCAGCAGAACGGAGACACCGACCTACAATGAGCAGTTCTTC. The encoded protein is CASRTETPTYNEQFF. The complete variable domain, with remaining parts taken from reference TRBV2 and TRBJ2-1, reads EPEVTQTPSHQVTQMGQEVILRCVPISNHLYFYWYRQILGQKVEFLVSFYNNEISEKSEIFDDQFSVERPDGSNFTLKIRSTKLEDSAMYFCASRTETPTYNEQFFGPGTRLTVL.

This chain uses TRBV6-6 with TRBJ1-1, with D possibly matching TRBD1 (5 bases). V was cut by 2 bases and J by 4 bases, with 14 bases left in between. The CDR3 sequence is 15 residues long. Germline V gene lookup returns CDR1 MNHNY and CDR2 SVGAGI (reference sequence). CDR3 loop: CASSYLLWGTTEAFF. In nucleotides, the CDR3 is TGTGCCAGCAGTTACCTCCTTTGGGGGACCACTGAAGCTTTCTTT.

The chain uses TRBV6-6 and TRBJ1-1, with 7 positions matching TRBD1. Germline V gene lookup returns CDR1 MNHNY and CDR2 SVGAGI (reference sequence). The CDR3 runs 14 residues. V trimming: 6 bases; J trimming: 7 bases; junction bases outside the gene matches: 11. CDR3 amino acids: CASSTGTAPREAFF. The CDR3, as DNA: TGTGCCAGCAGCACCGGGACAGCGCCACGTGAAGCTTTCTTT.

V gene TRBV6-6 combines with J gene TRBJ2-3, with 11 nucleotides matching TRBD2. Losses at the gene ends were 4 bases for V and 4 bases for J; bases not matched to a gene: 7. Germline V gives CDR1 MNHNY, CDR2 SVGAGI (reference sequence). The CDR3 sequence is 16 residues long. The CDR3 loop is CASSSLAGGPPDTQYF. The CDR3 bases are TGTGCCAGCAGTTCCTTAGCGGGAGGGCCCCCAGATACGCAGTATTTT.

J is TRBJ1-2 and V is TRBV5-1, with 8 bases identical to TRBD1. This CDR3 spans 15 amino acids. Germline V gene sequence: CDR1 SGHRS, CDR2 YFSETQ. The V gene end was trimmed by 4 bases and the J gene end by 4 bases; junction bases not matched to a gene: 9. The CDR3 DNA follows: TGCGCCAGCAGCGCCTCAGGGGGCGCGAGCTATGGCTACACCTTC. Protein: CASSASGGASYGYTF.

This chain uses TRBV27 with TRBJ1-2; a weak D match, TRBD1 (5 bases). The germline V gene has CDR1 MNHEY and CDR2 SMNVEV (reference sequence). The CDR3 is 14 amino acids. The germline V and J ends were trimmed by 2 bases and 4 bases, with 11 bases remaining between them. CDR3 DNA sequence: TGTGCCAGCAGTTTAAGGGGATCGTTCTATGGCTACACCTTC. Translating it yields CASSLRGSFYGYTF.

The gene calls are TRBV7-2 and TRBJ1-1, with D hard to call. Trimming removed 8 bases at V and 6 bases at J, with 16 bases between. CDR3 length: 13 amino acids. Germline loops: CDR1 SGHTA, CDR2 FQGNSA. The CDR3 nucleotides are TGTGCCAGCGCCTCTGATTGGAGGGCTGAAGCTTTCTTT. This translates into CASASDWRAEAFF.

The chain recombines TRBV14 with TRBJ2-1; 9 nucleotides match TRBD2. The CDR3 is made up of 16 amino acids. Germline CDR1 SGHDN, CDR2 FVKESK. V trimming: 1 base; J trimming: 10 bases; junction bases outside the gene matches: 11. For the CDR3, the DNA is TGTGCCAGCAGCCAAGGTCGGGTCACTAGCGGGTACGAGCAGTTCTTC. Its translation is CASSQGRVTSGYEQFF.

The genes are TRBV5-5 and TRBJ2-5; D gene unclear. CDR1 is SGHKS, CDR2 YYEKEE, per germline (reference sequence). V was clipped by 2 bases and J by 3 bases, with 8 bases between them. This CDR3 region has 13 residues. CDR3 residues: CASSFTAKETQYF. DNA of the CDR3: TGTGCCAGCAGCTTTACAGCCAAAGAGACCCAGTACTTC.